This T cell receptor (beta chain) is from a study of cytomegalovirus exposure and HLA in healthy donors. The study's findings and limits: Per published reports, the classifier diagnosed cytomegalovirus status with high specificity and sensitivity.

This CDR3 is built from 15 residues. After removal of 4 bases from V and 5 bases from J, the junction contained 8 bases not matched to a gene. The germline V gene has CDR1 SGHNT and CDR2 YENEEA. Method: immunoSEQ multiplex PCR; TCRdb's copy keeps in-frame clones and lacks some. This sample has around 61,000 clones, with 80% to 95% found just once. This clone was found once. Its antigen remains unidentified. J is TRBJ2-1 and V is TRBV11-3; 7 bases match TRBD1. This receptor was obtained from a man younger than 35 in good health and CMV-seropositive. Sequencing was carried out using PBMCs. The CDR3 DNA reads TGTGCCAGCAGCTCCTGGGACAGAGTTAACAATGAGCAGTTCTTC. Protein sequence: CASSSWDRVNNEQFF. Complete variable domain (other parts from reference TRBV11-3 and TRBJ2-1): EAGVVQSPRYKIIEKKQPVAFWCNPISGHNTLYWYLQNLGQGPELLIRYENEEAVDDSQLPKDRFSAERLKGVDSTLKIQPAELGDSAVYLCASSSWDRVNNEQFFGPGTRLTVL.